The 4 T cell receptor beta chains below come from one sample, sequenced in a study of cytomegalovirus exposure and HLA in healthy donors. The study ran its PCR with 60 Vbeta and 13 Jbeta primers. Profiling relied on immunoSEQ multiplex PCR, and the TCRdb table lists in-frame clones only, not all of them. The sample records 150,000 to 200,000 clones, approximately 70% being singletons. The sample consisted of PBMCs. The receptors come from a man aged 35 to 55 in good health and CMV-seropositive.

CDR3 in amino acids: CASSEGVSTNEKLFF. The CDR3 DNA is TGTGCCAGCAGTGAAGGAGTGTCAACTAATGAAAAACTGTTTTTT. V and J are TRBV2 and TRBJ1-4; D unresolved. The CDR3 consists of 15 residues. Trimming pared 1 base from V and 0 bases from J, leaving 6 bases between. The V gene's germline CDR1 is SNHLY and CDR2 FYNNEI.

This clone was observed a single time. V is TRBV21-1 and J is TRBJ2-7; the DNA was not compared with TRBD1, the D call given in the table. TRBV21-1 is tagged as a pseudogene. The CDR3 is 17 residues long. The CDR3 region is CASSKPPAGGELYEQYF. Here the CDR3 DNA reads TGTGCCAGCAGCAAACCCCCGGCAGGGGGCGAACTGTACGAGCAGTACTTC.

This clone was counted only a few times. V is TRBV29-1 and J is TRBJ2-7; 7 bases fit TRBD1. The CDR3 extends over 12 amino acids. Germline assignment: CDR1 SQVTM and CDR2 ANQGSEA. The trim removed 1 base at V and 8 bases at J, leaving 5 bases unmatched. CDR3 protein: CSVEVRQGQQYF. The CDR3 DNA reads TGCAGCGTTGAAGTACGACAGGGTCAGCAGTACTTC.

The chain joins TRBV27 to TRBJ2-7, with D perhaps matching TRBD2 (7 bases). CDR1 MNHEY and CDR2 SMNVEV come from the germline V gene (reference sequence). The CDR3 runs 15 residues. V was shortened by 0 bases and J by 6 bases, with 15 bases between the two germline ends. The CDR3: CASSLSGTWGGEQYF. The CDR3 nucleotides are TGTGCCAGCAGTTTATCGGGGACATGGGGGGGCGAGCAGTACTTC.